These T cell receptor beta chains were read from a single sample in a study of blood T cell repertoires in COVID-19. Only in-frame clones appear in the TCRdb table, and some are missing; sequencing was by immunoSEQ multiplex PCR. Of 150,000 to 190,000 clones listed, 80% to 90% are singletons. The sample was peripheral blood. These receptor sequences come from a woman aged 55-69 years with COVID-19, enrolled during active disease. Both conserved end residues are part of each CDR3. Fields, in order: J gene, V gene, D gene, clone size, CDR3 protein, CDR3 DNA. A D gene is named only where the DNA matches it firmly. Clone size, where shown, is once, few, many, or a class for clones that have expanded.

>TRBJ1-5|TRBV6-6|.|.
CASTGREYQPQHF
TGTGCCAGCACCGGCCGGGAGTATCAGCCCCAGCATTTT
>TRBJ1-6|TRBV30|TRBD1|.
CAQTGGPNSPLHF
TGTGCTCAGACAGGGGGCCCTAATTCACCCCTCCACTTT
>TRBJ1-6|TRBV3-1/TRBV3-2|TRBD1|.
CASSTRQGRNSPLHF
TGTGCCAGCAGCACAAGACAGGGGCGAAATTCACCCCTCCACTTT
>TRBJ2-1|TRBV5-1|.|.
CASSYYSGNEQFF
TGCGCCAGCAGCTATTATAGCGGAAATGAGCAGTTCTTC
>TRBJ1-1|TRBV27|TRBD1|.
CASSSGQGAEAFF
TGTGCCAGCAGTTCAGGACAGGGTGCGGAAGCTTTCTTT
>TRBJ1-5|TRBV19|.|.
CASSIKQYDQPQHF
TGTGCCAGTAGTATTAAACAGTACGATCAGCCCCAGCATTTT
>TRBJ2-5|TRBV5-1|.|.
CASSLGTEETQYF
TGCGCCAGCAGCTTGGGGACAGAAGAGACCCAGTACTTC
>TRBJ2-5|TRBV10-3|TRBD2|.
CAISPGTTQETQYF
TGTGCCATCAGCCCCGGGACTACACAAGAGACCCAGTACTTC
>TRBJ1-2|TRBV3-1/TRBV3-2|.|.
CASSQPGIRGYTF
TGTGCCAGCAGCCAGCCGGGGATTCGCGGCTACACCTTC
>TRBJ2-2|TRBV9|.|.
CASSTTGELFF
TGTGCCAGCAGCACTACCGGGGAGCTGTTTTTT
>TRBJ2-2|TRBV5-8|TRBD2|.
CASSLRLAGSGELFF
TGTGCCAGCAGCCTAAGACTAGCGGGGTCCGGGGAGCTGTTTTTT
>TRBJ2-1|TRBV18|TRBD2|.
CASSAASGRVVSYNEQFF
TGTGCCAGCTCCGCGGCTAGCGGGAGGGTCGTGTCCTACAATGAGCAGTTCTTC
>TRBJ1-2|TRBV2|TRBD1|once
CASSEARGLNYGYTF
TGTGCCAGCAGTGAAGCCAGGGGGCTTAACTATGGCTACACCTTC
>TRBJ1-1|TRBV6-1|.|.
CASSDRFNTEAFF
TGTGCCAGCAGTGACCGTTTCAACACTGAAGCTTTCTTT
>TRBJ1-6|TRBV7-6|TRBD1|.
CASSGDRGRGYNSPLHF
TGTGCCAGCAGCGGGGACAGGGGAAGGGGATATAATTCACCCCTCCACTTT
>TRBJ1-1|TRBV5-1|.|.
CASSLSGENTEAFF
TGCGCCAGCAGCTTATCGGGGGAGAACACTGAAGCTTTCTTT
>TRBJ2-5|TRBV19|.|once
CASSIPAGVQETQYF
TGTGCCAGTAGTATCCCGGCAGGTGTCCAAGAGACCCAGTACTTC
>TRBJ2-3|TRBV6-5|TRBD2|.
CASSWGGDTQYF
TGTGCCAGCAGCTGGGGGGGAGATACGCAGTATTTT
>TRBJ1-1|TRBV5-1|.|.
CASSPSGGGTEAFF
TGCGCCAGCAGCCCTTCTGGGGGAGGAACTGAAGCTTTCTTT
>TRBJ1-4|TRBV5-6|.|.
CASSLQGSTNEKLFF
TGTGCCAGCAGCCTCCAGGGTTCAACTAATGAAAAACTGTTTTTT
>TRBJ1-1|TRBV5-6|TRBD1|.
CASSKGTGRVFAEAFF
TGTGCCAGCAGCAAAGGGACAGGGCGGGTATTCGCTGAAGCTTTCTTT
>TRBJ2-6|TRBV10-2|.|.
CASSEPGWGAGANVLTF
TGCGCCAGCAGTGAGCCCGGGTGGGGGGCTGGGGCCAACGTCCTGACTTTC
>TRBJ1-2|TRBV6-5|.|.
CASTRDKLFGGYTF
TGTGCCAGCACCCGGGACAAGCTTTTCGGGGGCTACACCTTC
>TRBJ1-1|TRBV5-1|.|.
CASSLGRMTQAFF
TGCGCCAGCAGCTTGGGAAGGATGACACAAGCTTTCTTT
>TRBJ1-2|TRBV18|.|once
CASSPDSGGLGGYTF
TGTGCCAGCTCACCGGATTCAGGTGGCTTAGGTGGCTACACCTTC
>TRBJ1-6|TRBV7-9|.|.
CASTPGVSVNSPLHF
TGTGCCAGCACCCCGGGGGTGTCAGTTAATTCACCCCTCCACTTT
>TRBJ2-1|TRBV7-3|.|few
CASSLEKSSYNEQFF
TGTGCCAGCAGCTTAGAGAAGAGCTCCTACAATGAGCAGTTCTTC
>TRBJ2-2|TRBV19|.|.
CASSIVGPNTGELFF
TGTGCCAGTAGTATAGTGGGCCCTAACACCGGGGAGCTGTTTTTT
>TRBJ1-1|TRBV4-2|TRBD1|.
CASSRSLSSWTGEEVAFF
TGTGCCAGCAGCCGCAGCCTATCCTCGTGGACAGGGGAAGAAGTAGCTTTCTTT
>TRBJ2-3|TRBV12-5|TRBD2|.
CASGLVGAGPRPDTQYF
TGTGCTAGTGGTTTGGTCGGAGCGGGACCTCGTCCAGATACGCAGTATTTT
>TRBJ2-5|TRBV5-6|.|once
CASSFPRSVAGAQYF
TGTGCCAGCAGCTTCCCCCGTAGCGTCGCCGGTGCCCAGTACTTC